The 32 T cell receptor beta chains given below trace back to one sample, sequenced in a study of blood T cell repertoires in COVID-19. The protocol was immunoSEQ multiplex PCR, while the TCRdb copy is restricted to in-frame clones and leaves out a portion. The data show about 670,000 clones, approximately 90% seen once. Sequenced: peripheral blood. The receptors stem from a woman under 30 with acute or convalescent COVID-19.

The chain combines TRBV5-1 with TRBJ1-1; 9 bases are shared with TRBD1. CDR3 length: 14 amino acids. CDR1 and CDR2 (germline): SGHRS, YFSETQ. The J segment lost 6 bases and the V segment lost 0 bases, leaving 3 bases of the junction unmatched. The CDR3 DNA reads TGCGCCAGCAGCTTGGGGGACAGGGTCCCTGAAGCTTTCTTT. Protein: CASSLGDRVPEAFF.

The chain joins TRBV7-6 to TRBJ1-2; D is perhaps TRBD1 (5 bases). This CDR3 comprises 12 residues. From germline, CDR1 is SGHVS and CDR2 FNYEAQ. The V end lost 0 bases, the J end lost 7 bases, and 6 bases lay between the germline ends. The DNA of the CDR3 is TGTGCCAGCAGCTTAGCAGGGGCTGGCTACACCTTC. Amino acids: CASSLAGAGYTF.

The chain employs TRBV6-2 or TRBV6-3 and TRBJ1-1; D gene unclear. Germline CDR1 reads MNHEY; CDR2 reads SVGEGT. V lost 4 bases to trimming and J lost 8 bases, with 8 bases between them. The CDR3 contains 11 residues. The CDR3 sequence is CASSLFGEAFF. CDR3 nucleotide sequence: TGTGCCAGCAGTTTATTCGGGGAAGCTTTCTTT.

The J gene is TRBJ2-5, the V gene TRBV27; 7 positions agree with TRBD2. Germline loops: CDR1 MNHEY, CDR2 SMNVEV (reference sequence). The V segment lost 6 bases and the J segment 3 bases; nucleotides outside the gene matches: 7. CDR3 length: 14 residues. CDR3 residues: CASSLWGTKETQYF. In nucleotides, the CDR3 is TGTGCCAGCAGCCTCTGGGGGACTAAAGAGACCCAGTACTTC.

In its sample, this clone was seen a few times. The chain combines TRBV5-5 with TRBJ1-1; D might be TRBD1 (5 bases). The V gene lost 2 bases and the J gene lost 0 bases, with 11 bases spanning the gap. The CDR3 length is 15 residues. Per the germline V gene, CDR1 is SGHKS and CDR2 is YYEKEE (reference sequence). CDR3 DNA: TGTGCCAGCAGCTTATCTGGGGCCGTGAACACTGAAGCTTTCTTT. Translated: CASSLSGAVNTEAFF.

For the CDR3, the DNA is TGTGCCAGCAGCAAGGACAGTCAGCCCCAGCATTTT. Its protein is CASSKDSQPQHF. The chain has TRBV7-9 and TRBJ1-5, with D perhaps TRBD1 (6 bases). Trimming stripped 5 bases from V and 6 bases from J, with 8 bases between. CDR1 and CDR2 (germline): SEHNR, FQNEAQ (reference sequence). This CDR3 is 12 amino acids long.

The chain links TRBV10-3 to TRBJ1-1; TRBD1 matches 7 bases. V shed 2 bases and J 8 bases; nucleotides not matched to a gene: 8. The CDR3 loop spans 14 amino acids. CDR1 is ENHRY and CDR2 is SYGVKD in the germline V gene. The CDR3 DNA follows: TGTGCCATCAGTGAGCCTAGCGGGACAGACGAAGCTTTCTTT. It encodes CAISEPSGTDEAFF.

CDR3 region: CATPRPGEYNEQFF. The CDR3 region has the DNA TGCGCCACCCCCAGGCCAGGGGAATACAATGAGCAGTTCTTC. The chain combines TRBV23-1 with TRBJ2-1; perhaps TRBD1 as D (6 bases). TRBV23-1 is classed as an ORF, of uncertain function. With 10 bases removed from V and 4 bases from J, the gap between germline ends came to 17 bases. CDR3 size: 14 residues.

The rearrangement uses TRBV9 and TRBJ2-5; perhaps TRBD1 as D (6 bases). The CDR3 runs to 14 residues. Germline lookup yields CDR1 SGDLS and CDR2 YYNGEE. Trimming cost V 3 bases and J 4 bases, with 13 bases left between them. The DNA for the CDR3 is TGTGCCAGCAGCGGACTAATAGGGGGAGAGACCCAGTACTTC. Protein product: CASSGLIGGETQYF. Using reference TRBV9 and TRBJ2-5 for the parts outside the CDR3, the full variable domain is DSGVTQTPKHLITATGQRVTLRCSPRSGDLSVYWYQQSLDQGLQFLIQYYNGEERAKGNILERFSAQQFPDLHSELNLSSLELGDSALYFCASSGLIGGETQYFGPGTRLLVL.

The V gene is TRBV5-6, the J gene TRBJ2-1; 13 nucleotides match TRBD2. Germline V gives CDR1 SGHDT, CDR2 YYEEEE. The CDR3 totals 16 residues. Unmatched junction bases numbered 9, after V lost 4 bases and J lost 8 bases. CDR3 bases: TGTGCCAGCAGCCCCGAAACTAGCGGGGGGGCGTATGAGCAGTTCTTC. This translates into CASSPETSGGAYEQFF. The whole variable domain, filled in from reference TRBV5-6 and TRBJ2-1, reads DAGVTQSPTHLIKTRGQQVTLRCSPKSGHDTVSWYQQALGQGPQFIFQYYEEEERQRGNFPDRFSGHQFPNYSSELNVNALLLGDSALYLCASSPETSGGAYEQFFGPGTRLTVL.

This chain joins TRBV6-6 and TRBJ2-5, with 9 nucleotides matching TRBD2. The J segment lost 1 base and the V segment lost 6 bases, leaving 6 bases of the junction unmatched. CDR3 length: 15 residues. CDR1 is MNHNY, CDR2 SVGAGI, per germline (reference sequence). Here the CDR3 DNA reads TGTGCCAGCAGGGGGACTAGCCCTAGCCAAGAGACCCAGTACTTC. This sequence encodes CASRGTSPSQETQYF.

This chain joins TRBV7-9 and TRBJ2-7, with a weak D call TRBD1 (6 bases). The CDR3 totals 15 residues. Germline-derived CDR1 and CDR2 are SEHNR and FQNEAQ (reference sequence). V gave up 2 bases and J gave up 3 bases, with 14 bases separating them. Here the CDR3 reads CASSLYVRGDYEQYF. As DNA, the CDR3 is TGTGCCAGCAGCTTATATGTCAGGGGAGACTACGAGCAGTACTTC.

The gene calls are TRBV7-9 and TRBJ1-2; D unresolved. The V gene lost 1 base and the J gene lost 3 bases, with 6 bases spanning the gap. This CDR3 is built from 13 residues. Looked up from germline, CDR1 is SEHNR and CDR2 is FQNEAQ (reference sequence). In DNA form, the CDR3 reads TGTGCCAGCAGCTTAGATACGGACTATGGCTACACCTTC. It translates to CASSLDTDYGYTF.

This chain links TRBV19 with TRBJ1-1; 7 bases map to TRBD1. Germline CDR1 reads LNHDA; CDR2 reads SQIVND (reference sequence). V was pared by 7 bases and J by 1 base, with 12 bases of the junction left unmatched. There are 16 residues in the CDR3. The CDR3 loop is CASTKGTVLKNTEAFF. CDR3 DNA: TGTGCCAGTACCAAAGGGACAGTCCTAAAGAACACTGAAGCTTTCTTT.

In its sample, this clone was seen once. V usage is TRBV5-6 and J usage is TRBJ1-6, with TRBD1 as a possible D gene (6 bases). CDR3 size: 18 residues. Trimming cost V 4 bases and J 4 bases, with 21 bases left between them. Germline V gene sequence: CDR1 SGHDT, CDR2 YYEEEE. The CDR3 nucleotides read TGTGCCAGCAGCCCGGGGCCAGCTCAGAGGGGGTATAATTCACCCCTCCACTTT. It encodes CASSPGPAQRGYNSPLHF.

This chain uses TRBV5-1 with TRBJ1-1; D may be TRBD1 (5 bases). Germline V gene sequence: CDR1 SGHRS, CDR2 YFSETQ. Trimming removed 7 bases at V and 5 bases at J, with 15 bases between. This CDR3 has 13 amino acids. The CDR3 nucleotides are TGCGCCAGCGGAAACCTAGGGGCTACTGAAGCTTTCTTT. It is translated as CASGNLGATEAFF.

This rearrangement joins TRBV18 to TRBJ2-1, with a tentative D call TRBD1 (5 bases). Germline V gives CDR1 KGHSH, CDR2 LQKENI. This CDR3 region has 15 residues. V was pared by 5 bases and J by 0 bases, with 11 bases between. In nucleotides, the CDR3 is TGTGCCAGCTCAATATCAGGGATCTCCTACAATGAGCAGTTCTTC. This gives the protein CASSISGISYNEQFF.

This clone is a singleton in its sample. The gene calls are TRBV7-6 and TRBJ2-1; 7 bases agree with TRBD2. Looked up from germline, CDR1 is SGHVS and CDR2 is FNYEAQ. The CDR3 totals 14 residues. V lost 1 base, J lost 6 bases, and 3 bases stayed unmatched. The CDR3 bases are TGTGCCAGCAGCTTAGACGGCGGGGGCAATGAGCAGTTCTTC. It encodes CASSLDGGGNEQFF. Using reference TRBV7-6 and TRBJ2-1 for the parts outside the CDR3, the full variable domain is GAGVSQSPRYKVTKRGQDVALRCDPISGHVSLYWYRQALGQGPEFLTYFNYEAQQDKSGLPNDRFSAERPEGSISTLTIQRTEQRDSAMYRCASSLDGGGNEQFFGPGTRLTVL.

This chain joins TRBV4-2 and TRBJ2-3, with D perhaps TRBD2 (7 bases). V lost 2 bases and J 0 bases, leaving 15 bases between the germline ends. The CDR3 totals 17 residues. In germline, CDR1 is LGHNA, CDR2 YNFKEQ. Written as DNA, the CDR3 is TGTGCCAGCAGCCAAAGTTTCGGCGGGGGCAGCACAGATACGCAGTATTTT. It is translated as CASSQSFGGGSTDTQYF.

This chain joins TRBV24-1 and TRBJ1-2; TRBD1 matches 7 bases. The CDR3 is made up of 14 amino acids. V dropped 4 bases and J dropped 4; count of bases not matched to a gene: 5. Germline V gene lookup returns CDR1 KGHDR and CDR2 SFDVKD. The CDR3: CATSEWNRGYGYTF. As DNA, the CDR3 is TGTGCCACCAGTGAGTGGAACAGGGGCTATGGCTACACCTTC.

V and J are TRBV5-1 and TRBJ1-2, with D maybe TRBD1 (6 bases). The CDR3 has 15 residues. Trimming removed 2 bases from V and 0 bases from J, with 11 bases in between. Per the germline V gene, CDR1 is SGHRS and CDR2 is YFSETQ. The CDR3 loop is CASSFSDSPNYGYTF. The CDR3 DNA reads TGCGCCAGCAGCTTCTCGGACAGCCCTAACTATGGCTACACCTTC.

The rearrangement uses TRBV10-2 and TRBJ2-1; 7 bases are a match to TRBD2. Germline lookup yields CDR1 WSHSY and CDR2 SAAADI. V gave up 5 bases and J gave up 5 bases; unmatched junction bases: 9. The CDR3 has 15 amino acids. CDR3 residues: CASSRLSGPNNEQFF. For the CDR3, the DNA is TGCGCCAGCAGTCGTCTTAGCGGGCCCAACAATGAGCAGTTCTTC.

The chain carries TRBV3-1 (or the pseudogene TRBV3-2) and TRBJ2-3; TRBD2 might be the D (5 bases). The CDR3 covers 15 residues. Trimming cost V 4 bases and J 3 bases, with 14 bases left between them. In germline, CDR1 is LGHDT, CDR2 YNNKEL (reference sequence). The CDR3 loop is CASSPRRGRTDTQYF. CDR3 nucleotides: TGTGCCAGCAGCCCCCGGAGAGGGCGTACAGATACGCAGTATTTT.

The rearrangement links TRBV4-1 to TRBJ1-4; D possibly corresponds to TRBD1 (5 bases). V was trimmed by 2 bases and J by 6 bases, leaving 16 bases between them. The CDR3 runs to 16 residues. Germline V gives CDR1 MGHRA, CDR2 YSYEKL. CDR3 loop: CASSQQVKPGDEKLFF. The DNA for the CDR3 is TGCGCCAGCAGCCAACAGGTCAAGCCGGGGGATGAAAAACTGTTTTTT.

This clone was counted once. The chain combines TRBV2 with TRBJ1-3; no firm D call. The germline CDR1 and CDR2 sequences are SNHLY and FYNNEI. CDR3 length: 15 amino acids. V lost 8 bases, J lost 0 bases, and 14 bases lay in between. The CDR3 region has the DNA TGTGCCAGCCTCGAGGCCCGTAGCTCTGGAAACACCATATATTTT. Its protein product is CASLEARSSGNTIYF.

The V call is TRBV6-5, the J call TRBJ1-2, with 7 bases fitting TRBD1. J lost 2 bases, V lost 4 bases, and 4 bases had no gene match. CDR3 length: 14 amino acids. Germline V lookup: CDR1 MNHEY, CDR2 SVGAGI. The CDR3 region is CASSLGGWNYGYTF. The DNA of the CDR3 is TGTGCCAGCAGTTTAGGGGGCTGGAACTATGGCTACACCTTC.

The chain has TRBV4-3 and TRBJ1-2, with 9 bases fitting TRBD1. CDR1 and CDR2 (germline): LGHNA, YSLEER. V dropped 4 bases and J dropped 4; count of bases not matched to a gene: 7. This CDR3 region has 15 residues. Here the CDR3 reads CASSLRDREAYGYTF. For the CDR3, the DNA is TGCGCCAGCAGCCTCCGGGACAGGGAAGCCTATGGCTACACCTTC.

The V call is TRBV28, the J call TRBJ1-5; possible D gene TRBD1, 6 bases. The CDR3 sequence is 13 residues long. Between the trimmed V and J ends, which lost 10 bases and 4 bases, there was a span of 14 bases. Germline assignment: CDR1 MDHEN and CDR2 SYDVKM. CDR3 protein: CAIQGTPNQPQHF. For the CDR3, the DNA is TGTGCCATCCAAGGGACACCTAATCAGCCCCAGCATTTT. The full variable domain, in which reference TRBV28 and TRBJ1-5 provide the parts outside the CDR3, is DVKVTQSSRYLVKRTGEKVFLECVQDMDHENMFWYRQDPGLGLRLIYFSYDVKMKEKGDIPEGYSVSREKKERFSLILESASTNQTSMYLCAIQGTPNQPQHFGDGTRLSIL.

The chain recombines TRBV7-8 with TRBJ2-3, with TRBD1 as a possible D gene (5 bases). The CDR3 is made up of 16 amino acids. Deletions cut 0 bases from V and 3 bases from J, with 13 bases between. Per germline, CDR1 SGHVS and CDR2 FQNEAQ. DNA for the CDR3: TGTGCCAGCAGCTTAGCCCCAAAGGGGTTGACAGATACGCAGTATTTT. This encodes CASSLAPKGLTDTQYF.

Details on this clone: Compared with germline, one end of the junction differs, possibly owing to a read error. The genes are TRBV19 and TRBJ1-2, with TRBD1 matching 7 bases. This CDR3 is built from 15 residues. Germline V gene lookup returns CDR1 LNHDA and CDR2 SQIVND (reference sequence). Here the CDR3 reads CASSVDLQGPYGYTF. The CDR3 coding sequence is TGTGCCAGTAGTGTAGACCTACAGGGGCCATACGGCTACACCTTC.

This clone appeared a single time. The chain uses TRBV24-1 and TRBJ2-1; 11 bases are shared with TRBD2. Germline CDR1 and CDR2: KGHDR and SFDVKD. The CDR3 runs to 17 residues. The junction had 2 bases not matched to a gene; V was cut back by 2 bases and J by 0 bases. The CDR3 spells CATSDSLAGGSYNEQFF. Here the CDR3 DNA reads TGTGCCACCAGTGATTCCCTAGCGGGGGGCTCCTACAATGAGCAGTTCTTC.

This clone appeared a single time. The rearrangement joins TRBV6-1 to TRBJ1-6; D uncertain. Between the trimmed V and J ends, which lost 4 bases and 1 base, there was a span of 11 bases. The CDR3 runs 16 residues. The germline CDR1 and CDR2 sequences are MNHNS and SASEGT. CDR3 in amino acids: CASSVEYRSYNSPLHF. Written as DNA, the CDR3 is TGTGCCAGCAGTGTAGAATATCGTTCCTATAATTCACCCCTCCACTTT.